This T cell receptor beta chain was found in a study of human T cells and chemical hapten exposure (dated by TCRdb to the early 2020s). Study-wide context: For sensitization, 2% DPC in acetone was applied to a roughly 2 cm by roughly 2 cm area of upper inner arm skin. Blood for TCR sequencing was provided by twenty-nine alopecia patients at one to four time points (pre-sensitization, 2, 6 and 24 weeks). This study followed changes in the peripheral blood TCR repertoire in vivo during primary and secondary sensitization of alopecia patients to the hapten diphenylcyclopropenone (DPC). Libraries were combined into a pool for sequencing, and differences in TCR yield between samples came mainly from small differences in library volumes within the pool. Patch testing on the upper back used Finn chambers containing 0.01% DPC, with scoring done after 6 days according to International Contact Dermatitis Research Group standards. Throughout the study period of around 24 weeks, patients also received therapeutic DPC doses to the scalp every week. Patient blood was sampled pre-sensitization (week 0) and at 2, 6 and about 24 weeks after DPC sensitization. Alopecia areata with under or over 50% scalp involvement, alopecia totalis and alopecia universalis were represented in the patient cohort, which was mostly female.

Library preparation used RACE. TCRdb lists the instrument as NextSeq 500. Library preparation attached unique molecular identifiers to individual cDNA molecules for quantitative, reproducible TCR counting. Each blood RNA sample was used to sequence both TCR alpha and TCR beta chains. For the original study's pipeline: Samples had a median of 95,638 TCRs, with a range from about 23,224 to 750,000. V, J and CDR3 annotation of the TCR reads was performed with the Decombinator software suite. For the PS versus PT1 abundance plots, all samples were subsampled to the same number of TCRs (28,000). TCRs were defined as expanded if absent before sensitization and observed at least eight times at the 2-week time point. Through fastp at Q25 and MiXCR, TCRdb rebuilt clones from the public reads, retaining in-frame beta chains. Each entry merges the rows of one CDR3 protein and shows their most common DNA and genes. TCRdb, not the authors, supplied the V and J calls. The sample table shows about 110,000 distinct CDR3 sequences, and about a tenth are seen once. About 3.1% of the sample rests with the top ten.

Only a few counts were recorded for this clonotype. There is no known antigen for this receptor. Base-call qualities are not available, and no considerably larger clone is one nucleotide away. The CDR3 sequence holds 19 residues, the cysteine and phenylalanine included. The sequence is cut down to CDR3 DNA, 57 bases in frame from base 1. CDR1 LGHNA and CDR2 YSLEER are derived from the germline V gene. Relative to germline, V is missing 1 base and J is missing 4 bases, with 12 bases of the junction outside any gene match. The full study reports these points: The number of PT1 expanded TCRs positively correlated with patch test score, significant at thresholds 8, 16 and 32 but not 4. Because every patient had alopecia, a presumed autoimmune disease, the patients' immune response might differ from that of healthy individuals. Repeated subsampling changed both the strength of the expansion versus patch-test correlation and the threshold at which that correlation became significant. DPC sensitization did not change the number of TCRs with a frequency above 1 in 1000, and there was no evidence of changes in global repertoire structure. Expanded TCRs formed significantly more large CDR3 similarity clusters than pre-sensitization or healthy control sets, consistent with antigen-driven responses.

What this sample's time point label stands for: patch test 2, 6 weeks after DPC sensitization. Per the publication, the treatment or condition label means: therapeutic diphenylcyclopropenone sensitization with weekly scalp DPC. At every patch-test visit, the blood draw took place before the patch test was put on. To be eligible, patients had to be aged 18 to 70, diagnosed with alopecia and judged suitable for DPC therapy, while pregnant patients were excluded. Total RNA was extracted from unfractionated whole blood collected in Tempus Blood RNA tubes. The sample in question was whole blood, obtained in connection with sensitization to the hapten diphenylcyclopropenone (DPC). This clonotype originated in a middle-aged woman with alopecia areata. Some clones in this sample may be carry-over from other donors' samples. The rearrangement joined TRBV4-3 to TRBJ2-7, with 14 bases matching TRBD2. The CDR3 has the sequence CASSQASPQTSGGAYEQYF. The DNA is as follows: TGCGCCAGCAGCCAAGCCTCCCCCCAGACTAGCGGGGGGGCATACGAGCAGTACTTC.